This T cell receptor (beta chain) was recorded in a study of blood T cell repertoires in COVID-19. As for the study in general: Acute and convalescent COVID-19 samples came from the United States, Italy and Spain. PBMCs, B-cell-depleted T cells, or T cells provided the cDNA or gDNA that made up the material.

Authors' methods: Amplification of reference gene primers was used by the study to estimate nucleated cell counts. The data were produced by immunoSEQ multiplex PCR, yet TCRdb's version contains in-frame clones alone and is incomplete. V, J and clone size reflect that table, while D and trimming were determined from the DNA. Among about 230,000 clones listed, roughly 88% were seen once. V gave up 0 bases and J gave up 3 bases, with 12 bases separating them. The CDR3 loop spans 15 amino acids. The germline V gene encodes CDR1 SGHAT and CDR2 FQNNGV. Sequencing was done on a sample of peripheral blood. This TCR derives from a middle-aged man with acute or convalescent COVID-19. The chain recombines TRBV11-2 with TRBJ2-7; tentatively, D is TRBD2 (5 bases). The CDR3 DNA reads TGTGCCAGCAGCTTAGATGGACTCATTCTCTACGAGCAGTACTTC. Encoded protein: CASSLDGLILYEQYF. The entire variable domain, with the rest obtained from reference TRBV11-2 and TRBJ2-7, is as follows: EAGVAQSPRYKIIEKRQSVAFWCNPISGHATLYWYQQILGQGPKLLIQFQNNGVVDDSQLPKDRFSAERLKGVDSTLKIQPAKLEDSAVYLCASSLDGLILYEQYFGPGTRLTVT.